This entry is about one T cell receptor beta chain. Antigen specificity is unknown. TCRdb re-analyzed the 5' RACE reads; it lists each CDR3 protein once, without DNA. The repertoire table contains around 150,000 distinct CDR3 sequences. This sample is drawn from a study of monozygotic twins with inflammatory bowel disease. Findings of the study overall: Individual T cell subtypes were not distinguishable. Diversity of TCRbeta measured by inverse Simpson was lower in IBD patients than in healthy co-twins. It was not supported that a single strong signal or clonotype was associated with IBD.

The template was total RNA from whole blood, with no T cell sorting. Germline CDR1 and CDR2: MNHEY and SMNVEV (reference sequence). The CDR3 loop spans 14 amino acids. This chain joins TRBV27 and TRBJ1-5; as DNA is missing, the TRBD1 call by TCRdb cannot be tested. Sequencing input: blood. The clonotype originates from a human donor with ulcerative colitis or Crohn's disease, or a healthy co-twin of an affected twin (not recorded which). CDR3 amino acids: CASSTGGFNQPQHF.